These T cell receptor beta chains were read from a single sample in a study of blood T cells in healthy people across ages. TCRdb re-called the 5' RACE reads with MiXCR, one entry per CDR3 protein. The table lists 700,000 to 850,000 distinct CDR3 sequences, about 34% of them singletons. Sequencing was performed on blood. The receptors originated from a young man in good health. Each CDR3 is given with its conserved first and last residue. D genes are given only for firm matches. A clone size is listed for some rows: how often the clone was seen (once, few, many), or a class if it is expanded.

j_gene | v_gene | abundance | d_gene | CDR3aa | CDR3nt
TRBJ2-1 | TRBV20-1 | NA | NA | CSARQSVANNEQFF | TGCAGTGCTAGACAGTCGGTCGCCAACAATGAGCAGTTCTTC
TRBJ2-5 | TRBV20-1 | few | NA | CSARVRQTQETQYF | TGCAGTGCTAGAGTAAGACAGACCCAAGAGACCCAGTACTTC
TRBJ2-1 | TRBV7-2 | few | NA | CASSPSTGEVYNEQFF | TGTGCCAGCAGCCCTTCGACAGGAGAGGTCTACAATGAGCAGTTCTTC
TRBJ1-2 | TRBV12-3/TRBV12-4 | many | NA | CASSQRVGEVHGYTF | TGTGCCAGCAGCCAGCGGGTAGGGGAGGTTCATGGCTACACCTTC
TRBJ2-6 | TRBV20-1 | few | NA | CSANTEGGANVLTF | TGCAGTGCTAATACGGAGGGTGGGGCCAACGTCCTGACTTTC
TRBJ2-1 | TRBV4-3 | few | NA | CASSLGWAQGKFF | TGCGCCAGCAGCCTGGGCTGGGCCCAAGGGAAGTTCTTC
TRBJ2-5 | TRBV5-1 | NA | TRBD1 | CASTETGGLETQYF | TGCGCCAGCACGGAGACAGGGGGCTTGGAGACCCAGTACTTC
TRBJ1-2 | TRBV20-1 | many | NA | CSARATGQNYGYTF | TGCAGTGCTAGAGCCACCGGACAGAACTATGGCTACACCTTC
TRBJ2-7 | TRBV7-9 | NA | NA | CASSGRDSPYEQYF | TGTGCCAGCAGCGGGAGGGACAGTCCCTACGAGCAGTACTTC
TRBJ2-7 | TRBV12-3/TRBV12-4 | few | NA | CASTLGQDRYEQYF | TGTGCCAGCACCCTGGGGCAGGATCGCTACGAGCAGTACTTC
TRBJ2-3 | TRBV2 | few | TRBD1 | CASSDSGQEGMDTQYF | TGTGCCAGCAGTGATTCGGGACAGGAGGGTATGGATACGCAGTATTTT
TRBJ2-5 | TRBV7-2 | NA | NA | CASSLAQGPKETQYF | TGTGCCAGCAGCTTAGCCCAGGGCCCCAAAGAGACCCAGTACTTC
TRBJ2-7 | TRBV3-1 | few | NA | CASSHGQRTGEQYF | TGTGCCAGCAGCCACGGACAGCGCACCGGCGAGCAGTACTTC
TRBJ2-5 | TRBV4-3 | many | NA | CASSQERGRTQYF | TGCGCCAGCAGCCAAGAACGGGGGCGAACCCAGTACTTC
TRBJ2-6 | TRBV9 | many | NA | CASSPDKGANVLTF | TGTGCCAGCAGCCCCGATAAGGGGGCCAACGTCCTGACTTTC
TRBJ2-1 | TRBV12-3/TRBV12-4 | NA | NA | CASSSGSGWGEQFF | TGTGCCAGCAGTAGTGGATCCGGATGGGGCGAGCAGTTCTTC
TRBJ2-4 | TRBV6-2/TRBV6-3 | NA | NA | CASSKGRENRVTNIQYF | TGTGCCAGCAGTAAAGGGCGCGAAAACAGGGTAACAAACATTCAGTACTTC
TRBJ2-3 | TRBV7-8 | few | NA | CASSLLSRPSSTDTQYF | TGTGCCAGCAGCTTATTAAGTCGGCCATCTAGCACAGATACGCAGTATTTT
TRBJ2-4 | TRBV6-6 | few | NA | CASSSRDTSRGEQYF | TGTGCCAGCAGTTCCCGGGACACCTCACGGGGGGAGCAGTACTTC
TRBJ1-1 | TRBV9 | NA | NA | CASSGRPSKRGAEAFF | TGTGCCAGCAGCGGCCGTCCCTCTAAGAGGGGGGCTGAAGCTTTCTTT
TRBJ1-2 | TRBV12-3/TRBV12-4 | few | NA | CASTPGTFNYGYTF | TGTGCCAGCACCCCGGGCACATTTAACTATGGCTACACCTTC
TRBJ2-1 | TRBV9 | few | NA | CASSVGGGLTNEQFF | TGTGCCAGCAGCGTAGGGGGGGGCCTAACGAATGAGCAGTTCTTC
TRBJ2-5 | TRBV4-3 | NA | NA | CASSQEGGGEQETQYF | TGCGCCAGCAGCCAAGAAGGGGGGGGCGAACAAGAGACCCAGTACTTC
TRBJ2-1 | TRBV7-2 | few | TRBD2 | CASTVGGGAYNEQFF | TGTGCCAGCACCGTCGGGGGGGGCGCCTACAATGAGCAGTTCTTC
TRBJ1-3 | TRBV12-3/TRBV12-4 | few | NA | CASSSDRSSGNTIYF | TGTGCCAGCAGTTCCGACAGGTCTTCTGGAAACACCATATATTTT
TRBJ1-4 | TRBV12-3/TRBV12-4 | few | NA | CASSQMQGKGEKLFF | TGTGCCAGCAGCCAAATGCAGGGGAAGGGTGAAAAACTGTTTTTT
TRBJ2-5 | TRBV12-3/TRBV12-4 | few | NA | CASSSMTAQYF | TGTGCCAGCAGCTCCATGACGGCCCAGTACTTC
TRBJ2-4 | TRBV2 | NA | TRBD1 | CASRALTGDKNIQYF | TGTGCCAGCAGAGCTCTAACAGGGGACAAAAACATTCAGTACTTC
TRBJ1-1 | TRBV19 | NA | NA | CANSIAAGMNTEAFF | TGTGCCAATAGTATAGCGGCGGGTATGAACACTGAAGCTTTCTTT
TRBJ2-5 | TRBV5-1 | many | NA | CASSQDGIKETQYF | TGCGCCAGCAGTCAGGACGGAATTAAAGAGACCCAGTACTTC
TRBJ2-1 | TRBV20-1 | NA | NA | CSALNRDRSENEQFF | TGCAGTGCCCTCAACAGGGACCGATCGGAGAATGAGCAGTTCTTC
TRBJ1-4 | TRBV20-1 | many | TRBD1 | CSAREGQGQKKLFF | TGCAGTGCTAGAGAAGGACAGGGACAAAAAAAACTGTTTTTT
TRBJ1-1 | TRBV5-1 | NA | NA | CASSLAPGENTEAFF | TGCGCCAGCAGCTTGGCCCCAGGGGAGAACACTGAAGCTTTCTTT
TRBJ2-3 | TRBV20-1 | NA | NA | CSAQPGGRSDTQYF | TGCAGTGCGCAGCCCGGGGGCCGCTCAGATACGCAGTATTTT
TRBJ1-1 | TRBV27 | NA | TRBD1 | CASAQGAVTEAFF | TGTGCCAGCGCGCAGGGGGCGGTCACTGAAGCTTTCTTT
TRBJ2-5 | TRBV29-1 | NA | NA | CSVDGDPEETQYF | TGCAGCGTTGACGGGGACCCCGAAGAGACCCAGTACTTC
TRBJ2-2 | TRBV12-3/TRBV12-4 | NA | TRBD1 | CASSPASDRVDTGELFF | TGTGCCAGCAGTCCCGCCTCAGACAGGGTAGACACCGGGGAGCTGTTTTTT
TRBJ2-1 | TRBV2 | few | TRBD2 | CASSSLAGAYNEQFF | TGTGCCAGCAGTTCTCTAGCGGGGGCGTACAATGAGCAGTTCTTC
TRBJ2-5 | TRBV20-1 | few | TRBD2 | CSARFASGRQETQYF | TGCAGTGCTAGATTCGCTAGCGGGAGACAAGAGACCCAGTACTTC
TRBJ2-7 | TRBV5-1 | many | TRBD1 | CASSAYTGDYEQYF | TGCGCCAGCAGCGCCTACACAGGGGACTACGAGCAGTACTTC
TRBJ2-3 | TRBV12-3/TRBV12-4 | NA | NA | CASSFGVGGDTQYF | TGTGCCAGCAGTTTCGGGGTGGGCGGAGATACGCAGTATTTT
TRBJ1-1 | TRBV7-9 | NA | NA | CASSLGYSVNTEAFF | TGTGCCAGCAGCTTAGGATACTCGGTGAACACTGAAGCTTTCTTT
TRBJ2-2 | TRBV2 | NA | NA | CASNRGTSNTGELFF | TGTGCCAGCAACCGGGGGACATCGAACACCGGGGAGCTGTTTTTT